Sequencing of this T cell receptor beta chain was carried out in a study of PD-L1 blockade in urothelial cancer. Study information: Men with urothelial cancer arising in the bladder made up about 85% of the roughly 29 patients. At 3 weeks (second dose) and 6 weeks after starting treatment, blood was analyzed. Median blood clonality was roughly 0.078, with 82,636 unique TCRs.

Each patient supplied 1 to 8 pretreatment and on-treatment samples. Profiling relied on immunoSEQ multiplex PCR, and the TCRdb table lists in-frame clones only, not all of them. The data show 55,000 to 85,000 clones, with 70% to 90% seen just once and roughly 3.2% held by the top ten. Germline V CDR1 and CDR2: GTSNPN, SVGIG (reference sequence). V gave up 6 bases and J gave up 0 bases, with 9 bases separating them. The CDR3 sequence is 14 residues long. This clonotype originated in a man between 60 and 70 years old with urothelial cancer. The V gene is TRBV30, the J gene TRBJ2-6, with a tentative D call TRBD1 (6 bases). The sample here was PBMCs, taken around atezolizumab (anti-PD-L1) treatment. The DNA of the CDR3 is TGTGCCTGCCCCAGGGGCTCTGGGGCCAACGTCCTGACTTTC. Translation gives CACPRGSGANVLTF. Filled out from reference TRBV30 and TRBJ2-6, the complete variable domain reads SQTIHQWPATLVQPVGSPLSLECTVEGTSNPNLYWYRQAAGRGLQLLFYSVGIGQISSEVPQNLSASRPQDRQFILSSKKLLLSDSGFYLCACPRGSGANVLTFGAGSRLTVL.